These 3 T cell receptor beta chains were all obtained from the same sample, sequenced in a study of T cell changes during pregnancy in multiple sclerosis. The protocol was immunoSEQ multiplex PCR, while the TCRdb copy is restricted to in-frame clones and leaves out a portion. The sample records around 60,000 clones, around 93% being singletons. This material consisted of peripheral blood, taken after pregnancy. The receptor source for this set is a female donor with multiple sclerosis, enrolled in a pregnancy study.

This chain links TRBV10-2 with TRBJ2-7; 10 nucleotides match TRBD2. Germline V lookup: CDR1 WSHSY, CDR2 SAAADI. The CDR3 length is 17 residues. J was trimmed by 3 bases and V by 0 bases; bases with no gene match: 8. CDR3 sequence: CASSESGAGGPHYEQYF. The CDR3 DNA is TGCGCCAGCAGTGAGTCGGGAGCGGGAGGGCCCCACTACGAGCAGTACTTC.

In this sample, this clone turned up once. V gene TRBV4-1 combines with J gene TRBJ2-1; 11 bases are a match to TRBD1. Looked up from germline, CDR1 is MGHRA and CDR2 is YSYEKL. V dropped 8 bases and J dropped 7; count of bases not matched to a gene: 7. The CDR3 covers 14 residues. Here the CDR3 reads CASEDRGLGNEQFF. The CDR3, as DNA: TGCGCCAGCGAGGACAGGGGGCTTGGGAATGAGCAGTTCTTC.

This chain connects TRBV13 to TRBJ2-5; 9 bases fit TRBD2. CDR1 and CDR2 from the germline V gene are PRHDT and FYEKMQ (reference sequence). V was pared by 5 bases and J by 4 bases, with 5 bases of the junction left unmatched. The CDR3 is 14 amino acids. DNA for the CDR3: TGTGCCAGCAGCCTCCAGACTAGCGGAGAGACCCAGTACTTC. Its translation is CASSLQTSGETQYF. The entire variable domain, with the rest obtained from reference TRBV13 and TRBJ2-5, is as follows: AAGVIQSPRHLIKEKRETATLKCYPIPRHDTVYWYQQGPGQDPQFLISFYEKMQSDKGSIPDRFSAQQFSDYHSELNMSSLELGDSALYFCASSLQTSGETQYFGPGTRLLVL.